The rows below give T cell receptor beta chains drawn from one sample of a study of blood T cell repertoires in COVID-19. Using immunoSEQ multiplex PCR, the repertoire was profiled, and TCRdb retains in-frame clones only, with some absent. Among roughly 250,000 clones listed, 70% to 90% were seen once. Sequencing was done on a sample of PBMCs or T cells enriched from blood (not recorded which). These receptors were taken from a woman between 50 and 59 years old who had recovered from COVID-19. Both conserved end residues are part of each CDR3. D genes are given only for firm matches. Expanded clones get a size class; other rows say once, few or many, or leave the size out.

TRBV18	NA	16	TRBJ2-7	TRBD2	TGTGCCAGCTCACAAGCAGGGACTAGTTCAGTCTACGAGCAGTACTTC	CASSQAGTSSVYEQYF
TRBV6-5	NA	16	TRBJ1-6	NA	TGTGCCAGCAGTTACTCGTCCGGGGTCGGTAATTCACCCCTCCACTTT	CASSYSSGVGNSPLHF
TRBV2	NA	17	TRBJ2-3	TRBD2	TGTGCCAGCAGGGACTCACCACTAGCGGAGAGCACAGATACGCAGTATTTT	CASRDSPLAESTDTQYF
TRBV14	NA	14	TRBJ1-2	TRBD1	TGTGCCAGCAGCCAAGCCGGGACAGCGTATGGCTACACCTTC	CASSQAGTAYGYTF
TRBV7-7	once	18	TRBJ1-6	TRBD1	TGTGCTAGCAGTCCAGGGGGACGGGGGCCCCCTTATAATTCACCCCTCCACTTT	CASSPGGRGPPYNSPLHF
TRBV4-1	few	15	TRBJ1-2	NA	TGCGCCAGCAGCCAAGAGGGATTCCAGGGCTATGGCTACACCTTC	CASSQEGFQGYGYTF
TRBV5-5	NA	15	TRBJ2-2	TRBD2	TGTGCCAGCAGCTTGACAGCGGGATGGACCGGGGAGCTGTTTTTT	CASSLTAGWTGELFF
TRBV25-1	NA	15	TRBJ2-7	TRBD2	TGTGCCAGCAGTGAAGCACTAGCGGGACCCTACGAGCAGTACTTC	CASSEALAGPYEQYF
TRBV29-1	NA	15	TRBJ2-1	TRBD2	TGCAGCGTTGAGGGACTAGCGGGTCGAGACAATGAGCAGTTCTTC	CSVEGLAGRDNEQFF
TRBV7-9	NA	16	TRBJ1-6	TRBD1	TGTGCCAGCAGCTTCCCCGACAGGGGGGAGGGATCACCCCTCCACTTT	CASSFPDRGEGSPLHF
TRBV6-5	NA	14	TRBJ2-7	NA	TGTGCCAGCAACCCCGTACGGTCCACGGGCGAGCAGTACTTC	CASNPVRSTGEQYF
TRBV6-1	NA	13	TRBJ1-5	NA	TGTGCCAGCAGTGAATCACAGGGACAGCCCCAGCATTTT	CASSESQGQPQHF
TRBV28	NA	15	TRBJ2-7	TRBD2	TGTGCTCACCGACGGACGGGGAGGGTGGTTGGCGAGCAGTACTTC	CAHRRTGRVVGEQYF
TRBV7-9	once	16	TRBJ2-6	NA	TGTGCCAGCAGCTCTAACAGGGCCCTTGGGGCCAACGTCCTGACTTTC	CASSSNRALGANVLTF
TRBV30	once	14	TRBJ1-2	NA	TGTGCCTGGAGTGAGACAGCCAAAAGCTATGGCTACACCTTC	CAWSETAKSYGYTF
TRBV5-4	NA	13	TRBJ1-1	TRBD1	TGTGCCAGCAGCCAGGACAGGGTCACTGAAGCTTTCTTT	CASSQDRVTEAFF
TRBV19	NA	14	TRBJ1-5	NA	TGTGCCAGTAGCCGTTTGGGGGCGCAGGAGCCCCAGCATTTT	CASSRLGAQEPQHF
TRBV2	NA	13	TRBJ2-5	TRBD1	TGTGCCAGCGGCGGACAGGCAAAAGAGACCCAGTACTTC	CASGGQAKETQYF
TRBV21-1	NA	14	TRBJ2-3	NA	TGTGCCAGCAGCCGACCGGGGAAAACAGATACGCAGTATTTT	CASSRPGKTDTQYF
TRBV7-9	once	17	TRBJ2-2	TRBD2	TGTGCCAGCAGCTACCCAGCGGGAGCTGTTTACACCGGGGAGCTGTTTTTT	CASSYPAGAVYTGELFF
TRBV7-7	NA	15	TRBJ2-1	NA	TGTGCTAGCAGCTTAGCGGGACAGTCCTACAATGAGCAGTTCTTC	CASSLAGQSYNEQFF
TRBV3-1/TRBV3-2	few	14	TRBJ1-1	NA	TGTGCCAGCAGCCAACGGGGATTTGGCACTGAAGCTTTCTTT	CASSQRGFGTEAFF
TRBV27	NA	14	TRBJ2-7	TRBD1	TGTGCCAGCAGGCGGACAGGGGGAACCTACGAGCAGTACTTC	CASRRTGGTYEQYF
TRBV7-8	NA	15	TRBJ2-2	NA	TGTGCCAGCAGCTTAGCGTACGGGGTTACCGGGGAGCTGTTTTTT	CASSLAYGVTGELFF
TRBV7-2	NA	18	TRBJ2-2	TRBD2	TGTGCCAGCAGCTTATTGGTACTAGCGGGAGGTAACACCGGGGAGCTGTTTTTT	CASSLLVLAGGNTGELFF
TRBV20-1	once	14	TRBJ1-3	NA	TGCAGTGCTAGTGCCCGCGGGGGTGGAAACACCATATATTTT	CSASARGGGNTIYF
TRBV10-2	NA	16	TRBJ1-2	TRBD1	TGCGCCAGCAGTGAGAGGGGACAGCCCTCGGACTATGGCTACACCTTC	CASSERGQPSDYGYTF
TRBV4-1	NA	18	TRBJ1-5	NA	TGCGCCAGCAGCCAAGTCGAAGTCTACTCTGGCAGGACTTCTCCCCAGCATTTT	CASSQVEVYSGRTSPQHF
TRBV30	NA	15	TRBJ1-2	TRBD1	TGTGCCTGGAGCTCTACTCGGACAGGCGGCTATGGCTACACCTTC	CAWSSTRTGGYGYTF
TRBV19	NA	15	TRBJ2-7	TRBD2	TGTGCCAGTAGTATAGATAGCGGGACCCCAAACGAGCAGTACTTC	CASSIDSGTPNEQYF
TRBV19	NA	16	TRBJ1-6	NA	TGTGCCAGTACCTCGGGTGGCGGTTACGATAATTCACCCCTCCACTTT	CASTSGGGYDNSPLHF
TRBV5-4	few	18	TRBJ2-1	NA	TGTGCCAGCACCCGGTCCCTCAGTTTAGCGGAGCTTTACAATGAGCAGTTCTTC	CASTRSLSLAELYNEQFF